The rows below give T cell receptor beta chains drawn from one sample of a study of T cell responses to AZD1222 COVID-19 vaccine. Method: immunoSEQ multiplex PCR; TCRdb's copy keeps in-frame clones and lacks some. The sample lists more than 120,000 clones; roughly 92% were seen once. Specimen: peripheral blood, collected 28 days after the second AZD1222 dose. The source is an adult who received the AZD1222 COVID-19 vaccine. Both conserved end residues are part of each CDR3.

>TRBV10-2|TRBJ2-2
CASSQRDRGGRELFF
>TRBV6-2/TRBV6-3|TRBJ1-1
CASSYDLVAEAFF
>TRBV30|TRBJ1-5
CAWGKGFNQPQHF
>TRBV2|TRBJ1-5
CASREGTALNSNQPQHF
>TRBV28|TRBJ1-3
CASLGTSSGNTIYF
>TRBV5-8|TRBJ1-1
CASSLELSTGEPEAFF
>TRBV27|TRBJ1-5
CASSFSAYQPQHF
>TRBV19|TRBJ2-1
CASSIKQGLNEQFF
>TRBV3-1/TRBV3-2|TRBJ2-3
CASSQDPVSGRARDTQYF
>TRBV5-1|TRBJ1-1
CASSLGVDTEAFF
>TRBV7-8|TRBJ1-6
CASSSNRDRSNSPLHF
>TRBV28|TRBJ1-1
CASSFPGASTEAFF
>TRBV27|TRBJ1-2
CASSSLQYRGRDGYTF
>TRBV19|TRBJ1-2
CASTDQGSYGYTF
>TRBV2|TRBJ2-5
CASSEERQANQETQYF
>TRBV6-5|TRBJ2-5
CASSYISGFQETQYF
>TRBV6-5|TRBJ1-2
CASSRGPYGYTF
>TRBV5-1|TRBJ2-3
CASTDYTTDTQYF
>TRBV6-2/TRBV6-3|TRBJ1-2
CASSFYRDGYTF
>TRBV19|TRBJ1-3
CASMSRGPGNTIYF